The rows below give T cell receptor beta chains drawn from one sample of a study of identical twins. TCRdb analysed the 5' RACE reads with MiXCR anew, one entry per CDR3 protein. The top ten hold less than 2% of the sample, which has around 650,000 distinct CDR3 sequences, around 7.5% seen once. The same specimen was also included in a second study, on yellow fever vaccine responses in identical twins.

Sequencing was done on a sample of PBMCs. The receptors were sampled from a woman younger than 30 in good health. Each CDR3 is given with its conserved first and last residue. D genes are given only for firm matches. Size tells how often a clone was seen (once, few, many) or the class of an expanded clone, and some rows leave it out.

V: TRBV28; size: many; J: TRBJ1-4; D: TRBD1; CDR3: CATRLYPGTGGEKLFF; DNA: TGTGCCACCCGCCTCTACCCCGGGACAGGAGGGGAAAAACTGTTTTTT
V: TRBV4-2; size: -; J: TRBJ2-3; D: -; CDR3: CASSQLEEVDTQYF; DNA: TGTGCCAGCAGCCAGCTAGAGGAAGTAGATACGCAGTATTTT
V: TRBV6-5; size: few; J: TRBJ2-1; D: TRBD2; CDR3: CASSYSAGGRYNEQFF; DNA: TGTGCCAGCAGTTACTCGGCGGGAGGACGCTACAATGAGCAGTTCTTC
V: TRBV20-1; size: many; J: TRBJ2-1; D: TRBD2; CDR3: CSARELGLAGGYNEQFF; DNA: TGCAGTGCTAGAGAATTGGGACTAGCGGGAGGTTACAATGAGCAGTTCTTC
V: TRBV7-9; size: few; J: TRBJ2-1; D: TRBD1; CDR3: CASSPRQGDSSYNEQFF; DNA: TGTGCCAGCAGCCCCCGACAGGGGGATAGCTCCTACAATGAGCAGTTCTTC
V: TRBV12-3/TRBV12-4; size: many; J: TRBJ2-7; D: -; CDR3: CASSFGGTYEQYF; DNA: TGTGCCAGCAGTTTCGGCGGAACCTACGAGCAGTACTTC
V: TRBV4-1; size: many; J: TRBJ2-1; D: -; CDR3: CASSQDGRSYNEQFF; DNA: TGCGCCAGCAGCCAAGATGGGCGGAGTTACAATGAGCAGTTCTTC
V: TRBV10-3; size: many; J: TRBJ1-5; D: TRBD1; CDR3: CAIRQGEGNQPQHF; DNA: TGTGCCATCAGACAGGGGGAAGGCAATCAGCCCCAGCATTTT
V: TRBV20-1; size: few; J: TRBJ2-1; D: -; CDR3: CSAPHWGETTNEQFF; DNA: TGCAGTGCTCCCCACTGGGGGGAGACGACCAATGAGCAGTTCTTC
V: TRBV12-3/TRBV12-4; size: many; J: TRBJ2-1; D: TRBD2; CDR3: CASSPLAGVGNEQFF; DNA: TGTGCCAGCAGCCCCCTTGCGGGAGTAGGCAATGAGCAGTTCTTC
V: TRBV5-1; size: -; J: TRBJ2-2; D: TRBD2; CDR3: CASSLALAGGANTGELFF; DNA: TGCGCCAGCAGCTTGGCCTTGGCGGGGGGGGCGAACACCGGGGAGCTGTTTTTT
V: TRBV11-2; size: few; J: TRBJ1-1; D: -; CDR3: CASSLIPSSEAFF; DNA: TGTGCCAGCAGCTTAATCCCTTCTAGCGAAGCTTTCTTT
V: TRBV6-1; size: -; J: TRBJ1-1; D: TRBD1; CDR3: CASSKGQGAPGTEAFF; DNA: TGTGCCAGCAGCAAAGGACAGGGGGCGCCGGGCACTGAAGCTTTCTTT
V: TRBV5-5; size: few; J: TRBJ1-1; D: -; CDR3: CASSLVGGSGEAFF; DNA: TGTGCCAGCAGCTTGGTCGGGGGTTCCGGTGAAGCTTTCTTT
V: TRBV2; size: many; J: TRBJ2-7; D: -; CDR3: CASSGDSYEQYF; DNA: TGCGCCAGCAGCGGGGACAGCTACGAGCAGTACTTC
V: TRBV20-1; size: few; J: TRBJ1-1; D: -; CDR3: CSARDQRNTEAFF; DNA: TGCAGTGCTAGAGACCAGAGAAACACTGAAGCTTTCTTT
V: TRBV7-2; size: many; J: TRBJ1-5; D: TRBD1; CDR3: CASSLDGTGAWQPQHF; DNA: TGTGCCAGCAGCTTAGACGGGACAGGGGCGTGGCAGCCCCAGCATTTT
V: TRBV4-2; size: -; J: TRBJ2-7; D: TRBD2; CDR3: CASSQEGLAGSEQYF; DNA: TGTGCCAGCAGCCAAGAGGGACTAGCGGGCTCCGAGCAGTACTTC
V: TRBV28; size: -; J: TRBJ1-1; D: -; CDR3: CASSFDHTEAFF; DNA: TGTGCCAGCAGTTTTGACCACACTGAAGCTTTCTTT
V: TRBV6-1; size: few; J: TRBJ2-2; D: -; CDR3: CASRSRGPTGELFF; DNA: TGTGCCAGCAGATCACGGGGTCCCACCGGGGAGCTGTTTTTT
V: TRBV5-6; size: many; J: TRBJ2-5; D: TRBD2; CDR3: CASSMRLAGPETQYF; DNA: TGTGCCAGCAGCATGAGGCTAGCGGGGCCAGAGACCCAGTACTTC
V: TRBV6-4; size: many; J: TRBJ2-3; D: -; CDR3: CASSDSVESDTQYF; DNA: TGTGCCAGCAGTGACTCAGTAGAATCAGATACGCAGTATTTT
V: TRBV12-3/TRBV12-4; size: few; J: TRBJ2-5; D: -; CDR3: CASSFMGAGETQYF; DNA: TGTGCCAGCAGTTTCATGGGGGCCGGGGAGACCCAGTACTTC
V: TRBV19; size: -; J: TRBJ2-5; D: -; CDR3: CASSIAGGSGETQYF; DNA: TGTGCCAGTAGTATTGCCGGTGGTTCAGGAGAGACCCAGTACTTC
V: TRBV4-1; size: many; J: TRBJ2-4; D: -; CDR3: CASSQDRENIQYF; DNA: TGCGCCAGCAGCCAAGACAGGGAAAACATTCAGTACTTC
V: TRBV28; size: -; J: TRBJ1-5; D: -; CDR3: CASSLGRLDRRLNQPQHF; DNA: TGTGCCAGCAGTTTAGGTAGACTAGACAGGAGACTCAATCAGCCCCAGCATTTT
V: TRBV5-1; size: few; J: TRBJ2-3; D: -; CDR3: CASSLGGDPDTQYF; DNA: TGCGCCAGCAGCTTGGGTGGGGACCCAGATACGCAGTATTTT
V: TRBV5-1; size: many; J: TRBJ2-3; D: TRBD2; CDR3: CASSIASGSGADTQYF; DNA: TGCGCCAGCAGCATCGCTAGCGGAAGCGGGGCAGATACGCAGTATTTT
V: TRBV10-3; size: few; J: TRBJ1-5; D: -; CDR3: CAISESGFGSSNQPQHF; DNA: TGTGCCATCAGTGAGTCTGGGTTCGGGAGCAGCAATCAGCCCCAGCATTTT
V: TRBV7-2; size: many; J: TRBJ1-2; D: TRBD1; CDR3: CASSWRGQGLDGYTF; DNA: TGTGCCAGCAGCTGGAGGGGACAGGGGCTGGATGGCTACACCTTC
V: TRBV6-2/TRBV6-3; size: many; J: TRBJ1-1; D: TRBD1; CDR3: CASSPGYYGDRGRAFF; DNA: TGTGCCAGCAGCCCTGGATACTACGGCGACAGGGGGAGAGCTTTCTTT
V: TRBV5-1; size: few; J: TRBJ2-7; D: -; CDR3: CASSLEGPAYEQYF; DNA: TGCGCCAGCAGCTTGGAAGGGCCCGCCTACGAGCAGTACTTC
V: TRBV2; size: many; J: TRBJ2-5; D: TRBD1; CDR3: CASSLRTGRWETQYF; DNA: TGTGCCAGCAGTCTGCGGACAGGGCGATGGGAGACCCAGTACTTC
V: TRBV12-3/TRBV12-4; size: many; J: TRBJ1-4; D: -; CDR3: CASSLTTDEKLFF; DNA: TGTGCCAGCAGTTTAACTACAGATGAAAAACTGTTTTTT
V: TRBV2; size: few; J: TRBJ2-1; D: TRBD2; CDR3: CASRETSGSINEQFF; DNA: TGTGCCAGCAGGGAGACTAGCGGGAGTATCAATGAGCAGTTCTTC
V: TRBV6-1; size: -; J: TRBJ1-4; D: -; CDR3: CASSKASSGNEKLFF; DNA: TGTGCCAGCAGCAAGGCCTCAAGTGGTAATGAAAAACTGTTTTTT
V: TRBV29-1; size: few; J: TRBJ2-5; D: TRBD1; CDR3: CSAAGQAERETQYF; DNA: TGCAGCGCCGCAGGACAGGCCGAAAGGGAGACCCAGTACTTC